The 5 T cell receptor beta chains listed next were all sequenced from one sample in a study of blood T cell repertoires in COVID-19 (dated by TCRdb to 2020 to 2021). Libraries were built with the immunoSEQ multiplex PCR assay. This is the immuneACCESS table as TCRdb keeps it, with only in-frame sequences that have V and J called. A part of the clones is gone; compared with another copy, unresolved V genes explain less than half, and the rest is unexplained. Present in this sample are over 45,000 clones, 88% of which were seen just once. 8.5% of the sample goes to the ten largest clones. Sequencing was done on a sample of peripheral blood. The origin of the receptors is a man aged 55 to 69 with active COVID-19.

The V call is TRBV11-2, the J call TRBJ2-3, with TRBD2 matching over 9 bases. V lost 2 bases and J lost 1; bases outside the gene matches: 4. Germline V gives CDR1 SGHAT, CDR2 FQNNGV. The CDR3 runs to 16 residues. For the CDR3, the DNA is TGTGCCAGCAGCTTATCCTGGACTAGCGGCACAGATACGCAGTATTTT. Encoded protein: CASSLSWTSGTDTQYF.

This clone appeared once. The chain combines TRBV3-1 (or the pseudogene TRBV3-2) with TRBJ2-1, with TRBD2 as a possible D gene (5 bases). Germline-derived CDR1 and CDR2 are LGHDT and YNNKEL (reference sequence). The CDR3 runs to 16 residues. V shed 4 bases and J shed 3 bases, with 16 bases lying between them. CDR3 sequence: CASSPAGPEGYNEQFF. CDR3 DNA: TGTGCCAGCAGCCCCGCGGGTCCCGAGGGCTACAATGAGCAGTTCTTC.

The chain links TRBV27 to TRBJ2-7; D uncertain. Germline values: CDR1 MNHEY, CDR2 SMNVEV (reference sequence). The CDR3 is 10 residues long. V lost 5 bases, J lost 3 bases, and 2 bases lay in between. CDR3: CASSLYEQYF. In DNA, the CDR3 is TGTGCCAGCAGTCTCTACGAGCAGTACTTC.

V gene TRBV7-9 combines with J gene TRBJ2-7; 9 nucleotides align to TRBD1. The CDR3 totals 17 residues. V shed 5 bases, J shed 3 bases, and the junction held 14 bases outside the gene matches. CDR1 SEHNR and CDR2 FQNEAQ come from the germline V gene (reference sequence). CDR3 DNA sequence: TGTGCCAGCAGCGCATTAATACAGGGGGCAAGGTACTACGAGCAGTACTTC. Translating gives CASSALIQGARYYEQYF.

The chain has TRBV7-3 and TRBJ2-1; 13 bases align to TRBD2. Looked up from germline, CDR1 is SGHTA and CDR2 is FQGTGA. J was trimmed by 10 bases and V by 2 bases; bases with no gene match: 8. This CDR3 spans 16 amino acids. The CDR3 bases are TGTGCCAGCAGCTTATCCGGGACTAGCGGGGCTAGGGAGCAGTTCTTC. Its protein is CASSLSGTSGAREQFF.